This T cell receptor beta chain was observed in a study of cytotoxic CD8 clonotypes in ibrutinib-treated CLL. V lost 2 bases to trimming and J lost 5 bases; unmatched junction nucleotides: 5. Per germline, CDR1 MNHNY and CDR2 SVGAGI (reference sequence). This CDR3 comprises 16 residues. Measured with immunoSEQ multiplex PCR; TCRdb has only the in-frame clones, and not every one. The sample lists 160,000 or so clones, around nine tenths occurring once. The J gene is TRBJ2-2, the V gene TRBV6-6, with TRBD1 matching 10 bases. This clonotype originated in a human donor with chronic lymphocytic leukemia. Sample: PBMCs, taken at disease progression, from a patient treated with ibrutinib. CDR3 sequence (DNA): TGTGCCAGCAGTTACACCTGGGACAGGGGAACCGGGGAGCTGTTTTTT. Translation gives CASSYTWDRGTGELFF.